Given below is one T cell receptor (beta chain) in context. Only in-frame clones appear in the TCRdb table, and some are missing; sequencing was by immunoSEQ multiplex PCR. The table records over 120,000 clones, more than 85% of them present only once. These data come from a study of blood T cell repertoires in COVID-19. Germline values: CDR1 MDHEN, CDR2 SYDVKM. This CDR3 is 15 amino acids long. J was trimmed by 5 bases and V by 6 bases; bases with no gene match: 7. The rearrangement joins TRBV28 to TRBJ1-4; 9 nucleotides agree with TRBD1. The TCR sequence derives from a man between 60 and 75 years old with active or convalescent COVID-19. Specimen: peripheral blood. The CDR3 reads CASRTGGSENEKLFF. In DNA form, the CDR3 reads TGTGCCAGCAGGACAGGGGGATCCGAAAATGAAAAACTGTTTTTT.